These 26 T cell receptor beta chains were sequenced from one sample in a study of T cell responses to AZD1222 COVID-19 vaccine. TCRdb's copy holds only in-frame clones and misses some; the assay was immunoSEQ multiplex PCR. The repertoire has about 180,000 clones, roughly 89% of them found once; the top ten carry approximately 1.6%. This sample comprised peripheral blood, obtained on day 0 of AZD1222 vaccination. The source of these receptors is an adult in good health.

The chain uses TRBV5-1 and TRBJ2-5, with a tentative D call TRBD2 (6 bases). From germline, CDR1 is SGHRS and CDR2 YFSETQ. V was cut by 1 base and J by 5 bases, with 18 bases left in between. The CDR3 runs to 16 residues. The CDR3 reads CASSLRASAFSETQYF. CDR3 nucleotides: TGCGCCAGCAGCTTGAGGGCTAGCGCGTTCTCGGAGACCCAGTACTTC.

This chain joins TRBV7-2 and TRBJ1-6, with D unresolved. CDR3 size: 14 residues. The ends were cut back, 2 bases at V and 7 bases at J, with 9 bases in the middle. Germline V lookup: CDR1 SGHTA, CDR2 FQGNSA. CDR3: CASSLREGNSPLHF. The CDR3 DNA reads TGTGCCAGCAGCTTACGAGAGGGAAATTCACCCCTCCACTTT.

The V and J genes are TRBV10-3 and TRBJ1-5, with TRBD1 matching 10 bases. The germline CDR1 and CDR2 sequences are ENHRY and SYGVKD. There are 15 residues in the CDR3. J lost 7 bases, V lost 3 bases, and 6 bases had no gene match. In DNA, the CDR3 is TGTGCCATCAGTGAAAGGGACAGGGGAGGGCAGCCCCAGCATTTT. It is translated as CAISERDRGGQPQHF.

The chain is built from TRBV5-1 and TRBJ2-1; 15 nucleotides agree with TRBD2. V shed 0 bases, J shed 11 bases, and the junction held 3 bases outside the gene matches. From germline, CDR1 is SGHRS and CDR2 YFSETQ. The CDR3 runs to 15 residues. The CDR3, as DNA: TGCGCCAGCAGCTTGGCAGGACTAGCGGGAGGGCAGCAGTTCTTC. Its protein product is CASSLAGLAGGQQFF.

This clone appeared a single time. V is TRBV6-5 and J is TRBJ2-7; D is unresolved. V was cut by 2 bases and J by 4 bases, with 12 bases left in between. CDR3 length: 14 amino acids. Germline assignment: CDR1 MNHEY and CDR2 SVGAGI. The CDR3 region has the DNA TGTGCCAGCAGTTACCGTCGGGCTACATACGAGCAGTACTTC. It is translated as CASSYRRATYEQYF.

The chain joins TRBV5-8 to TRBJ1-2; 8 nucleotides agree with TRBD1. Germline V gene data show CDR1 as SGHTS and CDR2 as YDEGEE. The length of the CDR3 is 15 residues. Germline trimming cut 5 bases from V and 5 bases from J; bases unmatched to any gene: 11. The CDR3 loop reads CASRGQGALIYGYTF. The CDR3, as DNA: TGTGCCAGCAGGGGGCAGGGGGCCCTGATTTATGGCTACACCTTC.

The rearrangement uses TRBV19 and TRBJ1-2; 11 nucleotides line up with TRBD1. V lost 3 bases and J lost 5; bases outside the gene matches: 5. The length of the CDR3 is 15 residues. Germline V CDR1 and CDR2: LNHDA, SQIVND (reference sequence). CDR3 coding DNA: TGTGCCAGTAGTATTATTGGACAGGGGGCGTATGGCTACACCTTC. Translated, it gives CASSIIGQGAYGYTF. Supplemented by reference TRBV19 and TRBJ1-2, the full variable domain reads DGGITQSPKYLFRKEGQNVTLSCEQNLNHDAMYWYRQDPGQGLRLIYYSQIVNDFQKGDIAEGYSVSREKKESFPLTVTSAQKNPTAFYLCASSIIGQGAYGYTFGSGTRLTVV.

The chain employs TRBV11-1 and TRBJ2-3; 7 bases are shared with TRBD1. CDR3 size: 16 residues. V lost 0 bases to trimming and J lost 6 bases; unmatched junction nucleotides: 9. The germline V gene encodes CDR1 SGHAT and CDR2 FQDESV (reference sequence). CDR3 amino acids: CASSLALRGRRDTQYF. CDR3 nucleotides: TGTGCCAGCAGCTTAGCGCTTAGGGGGCGCAGGGATACGCAGTATTTT.

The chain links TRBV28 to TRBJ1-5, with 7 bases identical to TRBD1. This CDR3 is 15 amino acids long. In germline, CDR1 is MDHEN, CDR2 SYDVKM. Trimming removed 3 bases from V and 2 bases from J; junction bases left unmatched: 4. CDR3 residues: CASSFHTGGNQPQHF. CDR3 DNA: TGTGCCAGCAGTTTCCATACAGGGGGCAATCAGCCCCAGCATTTT.

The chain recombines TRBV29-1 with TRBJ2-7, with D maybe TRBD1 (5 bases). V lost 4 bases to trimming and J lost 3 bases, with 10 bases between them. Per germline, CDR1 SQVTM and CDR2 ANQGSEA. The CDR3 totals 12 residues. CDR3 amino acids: CSVAAGNYEQYF. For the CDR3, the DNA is TGCAGCGTTGCGGCAGGGAACTACGAGCAGTACTTC.

The CDR3 sequence is CASSEISGGIETQYF. The CDR3 DNA is TGTGCCAGCAGTGAGATATCAGGGGGAATTGAGACCCAGTACTTC. The V call is TRBV2, the J call TRBJ2-5; 7 bases map to TRBD1. Germline CDR1 SNHLY, CDR2 FYNNEI. J gave up 5 bases and V 3 bases, and 9 bases lay outside the gene matches. The CDR3 length is 15 residues.

The CDR3 loop reads CASRKTAEETQYF. DNA for the CDR3: TGTGCCAGCAGGAAGACTGCTGAAGAGACCCAGTACTTC. This chain joins TRBV6-5 and TRBJ2-5; D remains unclear. From germline, CDR1 is MNHEY and CDR2 SVGAGI. With 6 bases removed from V and 3 bases from J, the gap between germline ends came to 11 bases. This CDR3 is 13 amino acids long.

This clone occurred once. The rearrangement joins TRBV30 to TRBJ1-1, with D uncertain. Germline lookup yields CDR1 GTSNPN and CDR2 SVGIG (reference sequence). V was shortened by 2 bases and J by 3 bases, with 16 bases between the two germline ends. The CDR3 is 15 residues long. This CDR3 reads CAWSTWGSADTEAFF. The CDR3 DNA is TGTGCCTGGAGTACGTGGGGATCTGCCGACACTGAAGCTTTCTTT.

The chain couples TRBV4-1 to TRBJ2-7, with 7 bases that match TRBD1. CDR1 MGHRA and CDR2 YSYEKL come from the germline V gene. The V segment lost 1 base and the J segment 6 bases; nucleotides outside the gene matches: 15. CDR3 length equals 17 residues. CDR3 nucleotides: TGCGCCAGCAGCCAAGTCGGCCCACACAGGGGCCGGGGCGAGCAGTACGTC. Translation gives CASSQVGPHRGRGEQYV.

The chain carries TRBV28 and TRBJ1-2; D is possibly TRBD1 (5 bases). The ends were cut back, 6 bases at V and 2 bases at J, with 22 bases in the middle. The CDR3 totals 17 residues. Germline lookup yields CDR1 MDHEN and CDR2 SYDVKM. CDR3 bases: TGTGCCAGCAGAGAAACAAAGGGGCGTGCTGGGAACTATGGCTACACCTTC. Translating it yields CASRETKGRAGNYGYTF.

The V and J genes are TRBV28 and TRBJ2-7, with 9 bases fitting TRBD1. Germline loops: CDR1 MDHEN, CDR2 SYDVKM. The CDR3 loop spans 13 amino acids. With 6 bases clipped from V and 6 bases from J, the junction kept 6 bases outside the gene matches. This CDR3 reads CASSPKTGGEQYF. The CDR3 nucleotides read TGTGCCAGCAGCCCTAAGACAGGGGGCGAGCAGTACTTC.

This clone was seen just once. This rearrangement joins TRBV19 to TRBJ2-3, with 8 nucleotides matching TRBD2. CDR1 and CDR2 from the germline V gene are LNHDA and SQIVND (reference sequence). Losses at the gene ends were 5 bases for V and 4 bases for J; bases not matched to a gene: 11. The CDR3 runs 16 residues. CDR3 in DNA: TGTGCCAGTAGTCCCCTAAGGGGTAGCGGGGCAGATACGCAGTATTTT. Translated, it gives CASSPLRGSGADTQYF.

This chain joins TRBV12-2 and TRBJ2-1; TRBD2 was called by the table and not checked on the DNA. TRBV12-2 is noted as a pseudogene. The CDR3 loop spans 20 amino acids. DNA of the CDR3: TGTGCAAGTCGCCTGATACTAGCGGGGGGGCCGATAGGGGTCTACAATGAGCAGTTCTTC. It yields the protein CASRLILAGGPIGVYNEQFF.

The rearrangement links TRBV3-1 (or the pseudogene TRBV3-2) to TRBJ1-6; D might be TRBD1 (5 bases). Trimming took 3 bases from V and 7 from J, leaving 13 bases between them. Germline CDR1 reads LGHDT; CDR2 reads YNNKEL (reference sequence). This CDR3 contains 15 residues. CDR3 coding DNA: TGTGCCAGCAGCCAGGGGCGCGCGGGGAATTCACCCCTCCACTTT. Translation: CASSQGRAGNSPLHF.

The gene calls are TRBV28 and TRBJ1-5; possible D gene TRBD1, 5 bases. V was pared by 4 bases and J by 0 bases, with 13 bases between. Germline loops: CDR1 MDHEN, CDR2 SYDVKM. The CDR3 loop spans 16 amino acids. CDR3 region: CASSSYRHYSNQPQHF. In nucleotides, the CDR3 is TGTGCCAGCAGTTCCTACAGGCATTATAGCAATCAGCCCCAGCATTTT.

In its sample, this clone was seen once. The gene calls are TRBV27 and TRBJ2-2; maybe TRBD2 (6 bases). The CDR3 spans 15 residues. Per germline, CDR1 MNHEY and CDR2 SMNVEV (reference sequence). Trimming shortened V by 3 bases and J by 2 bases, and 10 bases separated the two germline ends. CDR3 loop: CASSFLGGNTGELFF. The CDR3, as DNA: TGTGCCAGCAGTTTCCTCGGGGGAAACACCGGGGAGCTGTTTTTT.

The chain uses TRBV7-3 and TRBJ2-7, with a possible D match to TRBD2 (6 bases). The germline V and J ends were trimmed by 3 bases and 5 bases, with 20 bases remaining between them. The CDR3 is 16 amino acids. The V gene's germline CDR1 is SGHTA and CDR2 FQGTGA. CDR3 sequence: CASSLTPAGSIHEQYF. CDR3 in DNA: TGTGCCAGCAGCTTGACCCCGGCGGGAAGTATCCACGAGCAGTACTTC. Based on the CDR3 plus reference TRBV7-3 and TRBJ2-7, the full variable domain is GAGVSQTPSNKVTEKGKYVELRCDPISGHTALYWYRQSLGQGPEFLIYFQGTGAADDSGLPNDRFFAVRPEGSVSTLKIQRTERGDSAVYLCASSLTPAGSIHEQYFGPGTRLTVT.

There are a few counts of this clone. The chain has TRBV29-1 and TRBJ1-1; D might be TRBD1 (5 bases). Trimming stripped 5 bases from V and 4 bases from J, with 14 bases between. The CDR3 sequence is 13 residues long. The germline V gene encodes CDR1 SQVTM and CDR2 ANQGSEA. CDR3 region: CSVNKGWGTEAFF. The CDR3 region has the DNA TGCAGCGTTAATAAGGGGTGGGGCACTGAAGCTTTCTTT.

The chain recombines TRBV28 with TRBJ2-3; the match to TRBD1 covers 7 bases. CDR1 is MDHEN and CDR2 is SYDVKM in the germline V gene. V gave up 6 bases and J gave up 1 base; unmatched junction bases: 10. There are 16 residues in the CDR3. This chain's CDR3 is CASSPLRGRGTDTQYF. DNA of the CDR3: TGTGCCAGCAGCCCCTTGAGGGGGCGCGGCACAGATACGCAGTATTTT.

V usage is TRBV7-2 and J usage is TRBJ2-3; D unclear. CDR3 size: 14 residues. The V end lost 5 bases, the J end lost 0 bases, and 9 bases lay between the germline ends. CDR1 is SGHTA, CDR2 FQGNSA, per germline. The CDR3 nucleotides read TGTGCCAGCAGCCCCGCAAGTAGCACAGATACGCAGTATTTT. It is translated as CASSPASSTDTQYF.

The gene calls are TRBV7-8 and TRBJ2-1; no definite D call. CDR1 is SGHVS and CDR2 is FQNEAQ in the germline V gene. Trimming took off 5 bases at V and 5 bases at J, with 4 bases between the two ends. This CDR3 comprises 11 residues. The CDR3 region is CASSQDNEQFF. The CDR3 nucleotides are TGTGCCAGCAGCCAAGACAATGAGCAGTTCTTC. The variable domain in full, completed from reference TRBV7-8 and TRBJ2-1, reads GAGVSQSPRYKVAKRGQDVALRCDPISGHVSLFWYQQALGQGPEFLTYFQNEAQLDKSGLPSDRFFAERPEGSVSTLKIQRTQQEDSAVYLCASSQDNEQFFGPGTRLTVL.